A selection of T cell receptor beta chains follows, all from one sample in a study of CD8 T cells in Susac syndrome. A single record per CDR3 protein comes from TCRdb applying MiXCR to the immunoSEQ multiplex PCR reads. Of around 140,000 distinct CDR3 sequences in the sample, 85% to 95% were seen once. Sample: CD4+ T cells from PBMCs. Receptors were obtained from a human donor with Susac syndrome. CDR3s include the opening cysteine and the closing phenylalanine or tryptophan.

CDR3 length,J gene,V gene,CDR3 protein
15,TRBJ2-5,TRBV9,CASSVTIGPQETQYF
17,TRBJ2-5,TRBV3-1,CASSRYSVGAYEETQYF
10,TRBJ1-2,TRBV29-1,CSVWLYGYTF
11,TRBJ2-4,TRBV12-3/TRBV12-4,CASSFLNAQYF
13,TRBJ1-2,TRBV30,CAWRQKMYRQGTF
15,TRBJ1-2,TRBV27,CASSRRDPGGGGYTF
10,TRBJ1-1,TRBV20-1,CSARGVKAFF
13,TRBJ1-5,TRBV18,CASSPQRDQPQHF
14,TRBJ2-3,TRBV29-1,CSVEPGGGTDTQYF
13,TRBJ1-1,TRBV3-1,CASSQVAGTEAFF
14,TRBJ2-7,TRBV18,CASSRDTLTYEQYF
14,TRBJ2-3,TRBV20-1,CSARQQGVGDTQYF
15,TRBJ1-6,TRBV28,CASIQTGRGYSPLHF
12,TRBJ2-3,TRBV30,CAWSQRMNTQYF
15,TRBJ2-7,TRBV28,CASSPLQTVSYEQYF
13,TRBJ1-1,TRBV30,CAWSMPLGTEAFF
14,TRBJ2-5,TRBV28,CASRTGLTRETQYF
15,TRBJ1-5,TRBV28,CASRHPTGDYQPQHF
16,TRBJ1-2,TRBV24-1,CATSDLPGQHRYGYTF
12,TRBJ2-7,TRBV5-1,CASSSTGGEQYF
13,TRBJ2-7,TRBV15,CATSRGRGYEQHF
15,TRBJ1-2,TRBV29-1,CSVEDRRGRSYGYTF
14,TRBJ2-3,TRBV6-4,CASSEITGSGTQYF
13,TRBJ2-3,TRBV20-1,CSAQGPNRDTQYF
17,TRBJ2-6,TRBV30,CAWSPRTGFSGANVLTF
14,TRBJ1-1,TRBV23-1,CASGDRFEWTEAFF
16,TRBJ1-2,TRBV20-1,CSARAGDRGYNYGYTF
13,TRBJ2-3,TRBV19,CATTIGSTDTQYF
12,TRBJ2-7,TRBV18,CASSPNLYEQYF
14,TRBJ1-1,TRBV30,CAWSLWDRDTEAFF
15,TRBJ2-7,TRBV4-1,CASSQVGGAWGKQYF
10,TRBJ2-5,TRBV20-1,CSANQETQYF
14,TRBJ1-6,TRBV6-5,CASRIQGANSPLHF
15,TRBJ2-1,TRBV12-3/TRBV12-4,CASRPDRGPYNEQFF
14,TRBJ2-3,TRBV5-1,CASSSTGESDTQYF
14,TRBJ2-5,TRBV24-1,CATARRGRGETQYF
11,TRBJ2-7,TRBV20-1,CSARGSYEQYF
12,TRBJ2-7,TRBV29-1,CSVDRDAYEQYF
13,TRBJ2-7,TRBV6-5,CASSQQGKDEQYF
14,TRBJ2-1,TRBV29-1,CSVDFGLAGGKQFF
14,TRBJ2-7,TRBV30,CAWSVMQGVDEQYF
17,TRBJ2-1,TRBV12-5,CASGLALAGLPYNEQFF
15,TRBJ1-6,TRBV20-1,CSASPGAPRNSPLHF
13,TRBJ1-5,TRBV2,CASSERSNQPQHF
16,TRBJ2-3,TRBV9,CASSDDSGGSTDTQYF